This is a list of T cell receptor beta chains from one sample in a study of cytomegalovirus exposure and HLA in healthy donors. TCRdb's table, derived via immunoSEQ multiplex PCR, lists solely in-frame clones and lacks some. The repertoire has around 110,000 clones, around 81% of them found once; the top ten carry 3.9%. Sequences were obtained from PBMCs. The source of these receptors is a woman aged 30 to 39 in good health and CMV-seronegative. CDR3s include the opening cysteine and the closing phenylalanine or tryptophan. The order of the fields is CDR3 DNA, CDR3 protein, D gene, V gene, clone size, J gene. D genes are given only for firm matches. The size entry is marked missing in some rows and otherwise reads once, few, many or a size class.

CDR3 DNA: TGCGCCAGCAGCATCCAGGGGGGTACTAATGAAAAACTGTTTTTT
CDR3 protein: CASSIQGGTNEKLFF
D gene: TRBD1
V gene: TRBV5-1
clone size: NA
J gene: TRBJ1-4

CDR3 DNA: TGTGCCAGCAGCTTAGGGCTAGCGGGGAGCACAGATACGCAGTATTTT
CDR3 protein: CASSLGLAGSTDTQYF
D gene: TRBD2
V gene: TRBV7-9
clone size: NA
J gene: TRBJ2-3

CDR3 DNA: TGTGCCAGCAGTGACTCCGTGGGAGGGACAGATACGCAGTATTTT
CDR3 protein: CASSDSVGGTDTQYF
D gene: TRBD2
V gene: TRBV6-4
clone size: NA
J gene: TRBJ2-3

CDR3 DNA: TGTGCCAGCTCACCGACAGGGGATCAGCCCCAGCATTTT
CDR3 protein: CASSPTGDQPQHF
D gene: TRBD1
V gene: TRBV18
clone size: few
J gene: TRBJ1-5

CDR3 DNA: TGCAGCGTGCCAGGACTAGCGGGCGGGAACGAGCAGTACTTC
CDR3 protein: CSVPGLAGGNEQYF
D gene: TRBD2
V gene: TRBV29-1
clone size: NA
J gene: TRBJ2-7

CDR3 DNA: TGTGCCGGGAGCTCCTATAATTCACCCCTCCACTTT
CDR3 protein: CAGSSYNSPLHF
D gene: NA
V gene: TRBV18
clone size: once
J gene: TRBJ1-6

CDR3 DNA: TGTGCCAGCAGCTCGGAGCGCTTCTATGGGACAGATACGCAGTATTTT
CDR3 protein: CASSSERFYGTDTQYF
D gene: NA
V gene: TRBV7-9
clone size: NA
J gene: TRBJ2-3

CDR3 DNA: TGTGCCAGCAGTGAATTGGGAGGGGGAATGAACACTGAAGCTTTCTTT
CDR3 protein: CASSELGGGMNTEAFF
D gene: NA
V gene: TRBV25-1
clone size: NA
J gene: TRBJ1-1

CDR3 DNA: TGTGCCAGCAGCCTCGAGCGGGGGCACGATGGGGATACGCAGTATTTT
CDR3 protein: CASSLERGHDGDTQYF
D gene: TRBD2
V gene: TRBV7-8
clone size: NA
J gene: TRBJ2-3

CDR3 DNA: TGTGCCAGCAGCTTAGAGGGACTCTCCAATGAGCAGTTCTTC
CDR3 protein: CASSLEGLSNEQFF
D gene: NA
V gene: TRBV11-1
clone size: NA
J gene: TRBJ2-1

CDR3 DNA: TGCGCCAGCAGTGGGACTTACGGGAACACCGGGGAGCTGTTTTTT
CDR3 protein: CASSGTYGNTGELFF
D gene: NA
V gene: TRBV10-1
clone size: NA
J gene: TRBJ2-2

CDR3 DNA: TGTTCCAGCAGCCCCGGCTCAGACAGTAGGACCGGGGAGCTGTTTTTT
CDR3 protein: CSSSPGSDSRTGELFF
D gene: NA
V gene: TRBV7-9
clone size: NA
J gene: TRBJ2-2

CDR3 DNA: TGTGCCAGTGCACCCGGGGAGAGATGGAGCACAGATACGCAGTATTTT
CDR3 protein: CASAPGERWSTDTQYF
D gene: NA
V gene: TRBV19
clone size: NA
J gene: TRBJ2-3

CDR3 DNA: TGTGCCAGCAGCTTGGAGCCATCGAAGGGGCGCAGAAGTTACGAGCAGTACTTC
CDR3 protein: CASSLEPSKGRRSYEQYF
D gene: NA
V gene: TRBV5-4
clone size: NA
J gene: TRBJ2-7

CDR3 DNA: TGTGCCAGCAGCTCCTCAGGGGGCACTGAAGCTTTCTTT
CDR3 protein: CASSSSGGTEAFF
D gene: TRBD1
V gene: TRBV7-6
clone size: NA
J gene: TRBJ1-1

CDR3 DNA: TGTGCCAGCAACCTGGGGCGGGAGGTGGCCTACGAGCAGTACTTC
CDR3 protein: CASNLGREVAYEQYF
D gene: TRBD2
V gene: TRBV7-8
clone size: NA
J gene: TRBJ2-7

CDR3 DNA: TGTGCCAGCTCCCCCGGGACAGGGATCTATGGCTACACCTTC
CDR3 protein: CASSPGTGIYGYTF
D gene: TRBD1
V gene: TRBV6-1
clone size: NA
J gene: TRBJ1-2

CDR3 DNA: TGTGCCAGTAGCCGGACAGGGGTTAACTATGGCTACACCTTC
CDR3 protein: CASSRTGVNYGYTF
D gene: TRBD1
V gene: TRBV19
clone size: NA
J gene: TRBJ1-2

CDR3 DNA: TGCGCCAGCAGCTTGGGTCCGTACACTGAAGCTTTCTTT
CDR3 protein: CASSLGPYTEAFF
D gene: NA
V gene: TRBV5-1
clone size: NA
J gene: TRBJ1-1

CDR3 DNA: TGTGCCAGCAGCTTATTACAGGACAGATCGGCTTTCTTT
CDR3 protein: CASSLLQDRSAFF
D gene: NA
V gene: TRBV7-2
clone size: few
J gene: TRBJ1-1

CDR3 DNA: TGTGCCAGCAGCTTCGGACAGGAGTTCACAGATACGCAGTATTTT
CDR3 protein: CASSFGQEFTDTQYF
D gene: TRBD1
V gene: TRBV7-9
clone size: NA
J gene: TRBJ2-3

CDR3 DNA: TGTGCCAGCAGCTCGAGGACACTTACTAACAACGTCCTGACTTTC
CDR3 protein: CASSSRTLTNNVLTF
D gene: NA
V gene: TRBV5-5
clone size: NA
J gene: TRBJ2-6

CDR3 DNA: TGTGCCAGCAGTTTATCGGGGACAGGTGGGAATCAGCCCCAGCATTTT
CDR3 protein: CASSLSGTGGNQPQHF
D gene: TRBD1
V gene: TRBV27
clone size: NA
J gene: TRBJ1-5

CDR3 DNA: TGTGCCAGCAGCTCTACAACTAGTGGAGTGCAGTACTTC
CDR3 protein: CASSSTTSGVQYF
D gene: NA
V gene: TRBV7-6
clone size: NA
J gene: TRBJ2-7

CDR3 DNA: TGTGCCAGCAGCCGGGACAGGCGAGCTAACACTGAAGCTTTCTTT
CDR3 protein: CASSRDRRANTEAFF
D gene: TRBD1
V gene: TRBV27
clone size: NA
J gene: TRBJ1-1

CDR3 DNA: TGTGCCAGCAGTTTAAGATGGGGGGCTAGCGGGAGGGCTCTTGGAGAGACCCAGTACTTC
CDR3 protein: CASSLRWGASGRALGETQYF
D gene: TRBD2
V gene: TRBV28
clone size: NA
J gene: TRBJ2-5

CDR3 DNA: TGTGCCAGCAGTTTCTCACGACAGGCAGGGGTCACCGGGGAGCTGTTTTTT
CDR3 protein: CASSFSRQAGVTGELFF
D gene: NA
V gene: TRBV5-4
clone size: NA
J gene: TRBJ2-2

CDR3 DNA: TGTGCCAGCAGTTTATCAGACAGGCTAACAAACACCGGGGAGCTGTTTTTT
CDR3 protein: CASSLSDRLTNTGELFF
D gene: NA
V gene: TRBV27
clone size: NA
J gene: TRBJ2-2

CDR3 DNA: TGTGCCAGCAGCAACCGGGGGGCGGGAAGGACGTACTTC
CDR3 protein: CASSNRGAGRTYF
D gene: NA
V gene: TRBV7-2
clone size: NA
J gene: TRBJ2-5

CDR3 DNA: TGTGCCAGCAGCACACAGGGTCGGAACACTGAAGCTTTCTTT
CDR3 protein: CASSTQGRNTEAFF
D gene: NA
V gene: TRBV5-4
clone size: NA
J gene: TRBJ1-1

CDR3 DNA: TGTGCCAGCAGCCAAGTGAACCCCGCCCGGGACACCCCCCTCTACGAGCAGTACTTC
CDR3 protein: CASSQVNPARDTPLYEQYF
D gene: NA
V gene: TRBV14
clone size: once
J gene: TRBJ2-7

CDR3 DNA: TGTGCCATCAGTGACCCCGGACTAGCGGGAGGTCGCGGCAATGAGCAGTTCTTC
CDR3 protein: CAISDPGLAGGRGNEQFF
D gene: TRBD2
V gene: TRBV10-3
clone size: NA
J gene: TRBJ2-1

CDR3 DNA: TGTGCCAGCGGGGATACAGGGGGCGAAGAAAAACTGTTTTTT
CDR3 protein: CASGDTGGEEKLFF
D gene: TRBD1
V gene: TRBV7-9
clone size: NA
J gene: TRBJ1-4

CDR3 DNA: TGTGCCAGCAGTCCACAGGTCTCCTACGAGCAGTACTTC
CDR3 protein: CASSPQVSYEQYF
D gene: NA
V gene: TRBV28
clone size: once
J gene: TRBJ2-7

CDR3 DNA: TGCGCCAGCAGCCACTACAGGGGTGGCACTGAAGCTTTCTTT
CDR3 protein: CASSHYRGGTEAFF
D gene: TRBD1
V gene: TRBV4-1
clone size: NA
J gene: TRBJ1-1

CDR3 DNA: TGTGCCAGCAGTCAACGGACAGGGGTCACTGAAGCTTTCTTT
CDR3 protein: CASSQRTGVTEAFF
D gene: TRBD1
V gene: TRBV6-5
clone size: NA
J gene: TRBJ1-1

CDR3 DNA: TGTGCCAGCAGCCCCGGACTAGCGGGAGAAGGTAGCGGTGAGCAGTTCTTC
CDR3 protein: CASSPGLAGEGSGEQFF
D gene: TRBD2
V gene: TRBV5-4
clone size: NA
J gene: TRBJ2-1

CDR3 DNA: TGTGCCAGCAGTGAATGGGAGGTAGCTTTCTTT
CDR3 protein: CASSEWEVAFF
D gene: NA
V gene: TRBV2
clone size: NA
J gene: TRBJ1-1

CDR3 DNA: TGTGCCAGCAGTCCGACTAGCCTCTCTGGGGCCAACGTCCTGACTTTC
CDR3 protein: CASSPTSLSGANVLTF
D gene: TRBD2
V gene: TRBV27
clone size: NA
J gene: TRBJ2-6

CDR3 DNA: TGTGCCAGCCAAGTAGCGGGAAGCTCCTACGAGCAGTACTTC
CDR3 protein: CASQVAGSSYEQYF
D gene: TRBD2
V gene: TRBV2
clone size: NA
J gene: TRBJ2-7

CDR3 DNA: TGTGCCAGCTCACCTCTGATACAGGGAGACACTGAAGCTTTCTTT
CDR3 protein: CASSPLIQGDTEAFF
D gene: NA
V gene: TRBV18
clone size: NA
J gene: TRBJ1-1

CDR3 DNA: TGTGCCAGCAGCCTCTGGACAGGGGACACTGAAGCTTTCTTT
CDR3 protein: CASSLWTGDTEAFF
D gene: TRBD1
V gene: TRBV7-6
clone size: once
J gene: TRBJ1-1

CDR3 DNA: TGTGCCAGCAGTACCCCGACAGGCGGCGATGAGCAGTTCTTC
CDR3 protein: CASSTPTGGDEQFF
D gene: NA
V gene: TRBV6-5
clone size: NA
J gene: TRBJ2-1

CDR3 DNA: TGCGCCAGCAGCTTGTTTTCCGGGACAAATTACGAGCAGTACTTC
CDR3 protein: CASSLFSGTNYEQYF
D gene: NA
V gene: TRBV5-1
clone size: NA
J gene: TRBJ2-7

CDR3 DNA: TGTGCCAGCCAGGGGGTAGGAGTCAATTCACCCCTCCACTTT
CDR3 protein: CASQGVGVNSPLHF
D gene: TRBD1
V gene: TRBV25-1
clone size: once
J gene: TRBJ1-6

CDR3 DNA: TGTGCCAGCAGCTTATCGGACATGGAGTTCTTC
CDR3 protein: CASSLSDMEFF
D gene: NA
V gene: TRBV7-9
clone size: NA
J gene: TRBJ2-1

CDR3 DNA: TGTGCCACCAGCCTAGGACAGGGCGGCACAGATACGCAGTATTTT
CDR3 protein: CATSLGQGGTDTQYF
D gene: TRBD1
V gene: TRBV15
clone size: few
J gene: TRBJ2-3

CDR3 DNA: TGTGCCAGCAGTTACGGGGGCAATCCAAGCGTCCTGACTTTC
CDR3 protein: CASSYGGNPSVLTF
D gene: NA
V gene: TRBV6-5
clone size: once
J gene: TRBJ2-6

CDR3 DNA: TGTGCCAGCAGCGCAACTAGCGGAGGTACCGGGGAGCTGTTTTTT
CDR3 protein: CASSATSGGTGELFF
D gene: TRBD2
V gene: TRBV7-2
clone size: NA
J gene: TRBJ2-2

CDR3 DNA: TGTTCCAGCAGCTTAGGGGCAAAATCGGTGGATCAGCCCCAGCATTTT
CDR3 protein: CSSSLGAKSVDQPQHF
D gene: NA
V gene: TRBV7-9
clone size: NA
J gene: TRBJ1-5

CDR3 DNA: TGTGCCATCAGTGAACTGGGACTAGCGGATACAGATACGCAGTATTTT
CDR3 protein: CAISELGLADTDTQYF
D gene: TRBD2
V gene: TRBV10-3
clone size: NA
J gene: TRBJ2-3